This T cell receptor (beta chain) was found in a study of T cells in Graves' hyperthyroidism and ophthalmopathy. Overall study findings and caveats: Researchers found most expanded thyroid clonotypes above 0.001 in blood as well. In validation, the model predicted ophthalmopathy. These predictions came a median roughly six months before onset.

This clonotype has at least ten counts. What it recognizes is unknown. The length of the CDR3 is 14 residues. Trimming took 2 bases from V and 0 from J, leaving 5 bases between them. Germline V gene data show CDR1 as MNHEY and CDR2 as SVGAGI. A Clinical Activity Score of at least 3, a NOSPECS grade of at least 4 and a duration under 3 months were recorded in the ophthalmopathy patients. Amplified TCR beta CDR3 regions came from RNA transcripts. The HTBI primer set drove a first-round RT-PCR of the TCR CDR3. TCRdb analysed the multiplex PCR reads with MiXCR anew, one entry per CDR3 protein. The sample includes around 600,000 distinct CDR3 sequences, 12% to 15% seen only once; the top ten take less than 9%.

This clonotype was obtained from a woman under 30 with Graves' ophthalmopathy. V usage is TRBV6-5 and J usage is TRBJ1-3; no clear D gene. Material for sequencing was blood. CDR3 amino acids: CASSYIVSGNTIYF. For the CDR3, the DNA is TGTGCCAGCAGTTACATCGTCTCTGGAAACACCATATATTTT.